A selection of T cell receptor beta chains follows, all from one sample in a study of technical replicates of blood from a handful of donors. The protocol was immunoSEQ multiplex PCR, while the TCRdb copy is restricted to in-frame clones and leaves out a portion. The sample includes 79,000 or so clones, just under 95% of them seen just once. The specimen was T cells isolated from PBMCs. Every receptor here comes from a human donor in good health. Both conserved end residues are part of each CDR3. The D gene is left open where the match is weak.

D	J	V	CDR3
NA	TRBJ2-4	TRBV19	CASAGLAKNIQYF
NA	TRBJ1-4	TRBV7-3	CASSLSGVSGEKLFF
NA	TRBJ2-1	TRBV6-5	CASSYQIGGVDNEQFF
TRBD2	TRBJ2-3	TRBV29-1	CSVGTMDTDTQYF
NA	TRBJ1-1	TRBV5-8	CASSLLPRTPNTEAFF
NA	TRBJ2-5	TRBV7-2	CASSRSGYQETQYF
NA	TRBJ2-7	TRBV9	CASSVASGGLGEQYF
TRBD1	TRBJ1-1	TRBV19	CASSFGQGNTEAFF
TRBD2	TRBJ2-7	TRBV7-3	CASSFIAGAYEQYF
NA	TRBJ2-3	TRBV7-9	CASSPTRDTQYF
TRBD1	TRBJ2-7	TRBV19	CASSQTGETLNEQYF
NA	TRBJ1-2	TRBV28	CASRPPSRTEGYTF
NA	TRBJ1-5	TRBV7-9	CASSQGNSNQPQHF
TRBD1	TRBJ2-1	TRBV27	CASSLNNRGRWSTVSNEQFF
NA	TRBJ2-7	TRBV7-3	CASSPNPRGSEQYF
NA	TRBJ1-5	TRBV7-2	CASSFWRTDEYQPQHF
TRBD1	TRBJ2-7	TRBV19	CASSRQGAYEQYF
TRBD2	TRBJ2-1	TRBV11-1	CASSFERDFRNEQFF
TRBD2	TRBJ2-7	TRBV28	CASSSWTSGIYEQYF
TRBD1	TRBJ2-3	TRBV16	CASSQMMGQGTDTQYF
TRBD2	TRBJ2-7	TRBV4-1	CASSQGSSGLYEQYF
TRBD2	TRBJ2-1	TRBV6-6	CASRSGRSGEQFF
NA	TRBJ1-5	TRBV6-1	CASSEVRGDYQPQHF
TRBD2	TRBJ2-7	TRBV18	CASSPGMTGGHYEQYF
NA	TRBJ1-3	TRBV30	CAWTGSSGNTIYF
NA	TRBJ2-3	TRBV15	CATAPRGITDTQYF
NA	TRBJ2-2	TRBV5-8	CASPIPGGPIGELFF
NA	TRBJ2-3	TRBV7-2	CASSLSRQVTDTQYF
TRBD2	TRBJ2-1	TRBV5-1	CASSLSAGGPSIEQFF
NA	TRBJ2-5	TRBV1	CTSSPNGSLKTQYF
NA	TRBJ1-2	TRBV5-6	CASSFAGLGYTF
TRBD2	TRBJ2-5	TRBV7-2	CASTLTSGGQETQYF
TRBD2	TRBJ2-5	TRBV4-3	CASSQDLAAYQETQYF
NA	TRBJ2-1	TRBV6-5	CASSYSESSYNEQFF
NA	TRBJ1-5	TRBV6-1	CASSGARGQPQHF
TRBD2	TRBJ2-5	TRBV4-3	CASSRGLAVGETQYF